These T cell receptor beta chains were read from a single sample in a study of neurological immune-mediated disorders. TCRdb independently ran MiXCR on the 5' RACE reads; one entry per CDR3 protein. The data show about 79,000 distinct CDR3 sequences, with 13% to 15% seen just once and more than 6% held by the top ten. The sample taken for sequencing was PBMCs. The receptors derive from a woman aged 45-65 years in good health. The CDR3 runs from the conserved cysteine through the conserved F or W. A D gene is named only where the DNA matches it firmly. Only some rows state a clone size, as once, few, many or a class for expanded clones.

TRBD2	TRBV28	many	TRBJ2-7	TGTGCCAGCAGTCTCGCGAGTAGCGGGAGAGGCGAGCAGTACTTC	CASSLASSGRGEQYF
TRBD2	TRBV11-1	many	TRBJ2-2	TGTGCCAGCAGCTTTCAGGCTAGCGGGCGTACCGGGGAGCTGTTTTTT	CASSFQASGRTGELFF
.	TRBV15	many	TRBJ2-3	TGTGCCACCAGCAGAGATGGGACTAGCACAGATACGCAGTATTTT	CATSRDGTSTDTQYF
.	TRBV28	many	TRBJ2-3	TGTGCCACCCGCGGCAAACCTAGCACAGATACGCAGTATTTT	CATRGKPSTDTQYF
.	TRBV6-5	.	TRBJ1-1	TGTGCCAGCAGTTATGGACAGAGGAACACTGAAGCTTTCTTT	CASSYGQRNTEAFF
.	TRBV3-1	many	TRBJ2-5	TGTGCCAGCAGCCATCTTGGTATCCAAGAGACCCAGTACTTC	CASSHLGIQETQYF
.	TRBV5-1	many	TRBJ2-6	TGCGCCAGCAGCAATGCGGCGACAGCCAACTTTCTCTCTGGGGCCAACGTCCTGACTTTC	CASSNAATANFLSGANVLTF
TRBD2	TRBV5-1	many	TRBJ2-5	TGCGCCAGCAGCCTCCAGGGTACAGCGGGGGAGACCCAGTACTTC	CASSLQGTAGETQYF
.	TRBV5-1	.	TRBJ2-6	TGCGCCATCAGCCCCCGACTCTCTGGGGCCAACGTCCTGATTTTC	CAISPRLSGANVLIF
.	TRBV12-3/TRBV12-4	many	TRBJ1-6	TGTGCCAGCAGTTTGAGCTCCTATAATTCACCCCTCCACTTT	CASSLSSYNSPLHF
TRBD2	TRBV7-9	few	TRBJ2-3	TGTGCCAGCAGACAAGCGGGGGGCCGTCCAGATACGCAGTATTTT	CASRQAGGRPDTQYF
.	TRBV12-3/TRBV12-4	many	TRBJ1-1	TGTGCCAGCAACTTGGTAGGGAACACTGAAGCTTTCTTT	CASNLVGNTEAFF
.	TRBV5-1	.	TRBJ2-5	.	CASSFYICSAGRGGRETQYF
TRBD2	TRBV3-1	many	TRBJ2-1	TGTGCCAGCAGCCATAGCGGGAGATTTAATGAGCAGTTCTTC	CASSHSGRFNEQFF
.	TRBV11-1	many	TRBJ2-5	TGTGCCAGCAGCCGCCGGACTTCGGGGGATGAGACCCAGTACTTC	CASSRRTSGDETQYF
.	TRBV20-1	many	TRBJ1-1	TGCAGTGCTAGAGACCAGAGGGGATTCACTGAAGCTTTCTTT	CSARDQRGFTEAFF